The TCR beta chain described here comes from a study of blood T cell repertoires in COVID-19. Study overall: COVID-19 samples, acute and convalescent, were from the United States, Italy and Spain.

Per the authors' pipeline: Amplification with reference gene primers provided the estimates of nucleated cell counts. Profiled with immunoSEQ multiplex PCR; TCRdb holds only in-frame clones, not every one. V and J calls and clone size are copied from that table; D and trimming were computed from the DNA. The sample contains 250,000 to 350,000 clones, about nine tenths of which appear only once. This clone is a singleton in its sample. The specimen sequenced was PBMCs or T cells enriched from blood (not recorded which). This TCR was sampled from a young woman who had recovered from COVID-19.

The CDR3 region is CASSHQGFNEQFF. CDR3 DNA: TGCGCCAGCAGCCACCAGGGGTTCAATGAGCAGTTCTTC. The chain joins TRBV4-1 to TRBJ2-1; TRBD1 might be the D (6 bases). CDR1 is MGHRA and CDR2 is YSYEKL in the germline V gene. The length of the CDR3 is 13 residues. V was shortened by 3 bases and J by 6 bases, with 9 bases between the two germline ends.